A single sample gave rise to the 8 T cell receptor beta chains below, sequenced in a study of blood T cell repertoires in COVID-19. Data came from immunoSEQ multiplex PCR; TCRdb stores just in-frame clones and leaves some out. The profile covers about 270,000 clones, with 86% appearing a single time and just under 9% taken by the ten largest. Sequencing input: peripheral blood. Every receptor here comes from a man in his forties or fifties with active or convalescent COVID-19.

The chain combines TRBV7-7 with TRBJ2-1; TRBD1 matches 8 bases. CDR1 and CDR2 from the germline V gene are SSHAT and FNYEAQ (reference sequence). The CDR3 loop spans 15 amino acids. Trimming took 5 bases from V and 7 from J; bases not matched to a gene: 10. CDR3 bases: TGTGCCAGCAGCACCAGGACAGGGCCGGAAAATGAGCAGTTCTTC. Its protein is CASSTRTGPENEQFF.

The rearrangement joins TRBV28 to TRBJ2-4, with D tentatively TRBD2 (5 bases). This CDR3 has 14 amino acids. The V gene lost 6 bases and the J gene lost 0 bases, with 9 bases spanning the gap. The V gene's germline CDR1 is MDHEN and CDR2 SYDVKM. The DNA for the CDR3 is TGTGCCAGCAGGCCCGGACTAGCCAAAAACATTCAGTACTTC. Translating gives CASRPGLAKNIQYF.

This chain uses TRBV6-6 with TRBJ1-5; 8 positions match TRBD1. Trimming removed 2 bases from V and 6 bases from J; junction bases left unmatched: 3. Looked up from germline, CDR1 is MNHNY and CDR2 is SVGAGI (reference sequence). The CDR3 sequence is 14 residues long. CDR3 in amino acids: CASSYPTGAQPQHF. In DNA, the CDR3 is TGTGCCAGCAGTTACCCGACAGGGGCTCAGCCCCAGCATTTT.

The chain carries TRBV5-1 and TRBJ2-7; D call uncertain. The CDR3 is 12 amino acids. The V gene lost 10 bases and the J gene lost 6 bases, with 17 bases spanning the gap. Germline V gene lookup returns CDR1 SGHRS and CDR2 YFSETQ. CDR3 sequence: CACSDTLSEQYF. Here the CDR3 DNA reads TGCGCCTGTTCAGACACCCTATCCGAGCAGTACTTC.

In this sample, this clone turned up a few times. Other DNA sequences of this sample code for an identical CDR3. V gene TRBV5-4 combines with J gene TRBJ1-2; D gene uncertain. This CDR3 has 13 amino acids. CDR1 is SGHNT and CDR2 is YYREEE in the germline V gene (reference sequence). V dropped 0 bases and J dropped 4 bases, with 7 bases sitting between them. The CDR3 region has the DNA TGTGCCAGCAGCTTGGGGCAGATCTATGGCTACACCTTC. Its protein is CASSLGQIYGYTF. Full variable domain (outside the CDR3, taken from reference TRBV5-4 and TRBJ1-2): ETGVTQSPTHLIKTRGQQVTLRCSSQSGHNTVSWYQQALGQGPQFIFQYYREEENGRGNFPPRFSGLQFPNYSSELNVNALELDDSALYLCASSLGQIYGYTFGSGTRLTVV.

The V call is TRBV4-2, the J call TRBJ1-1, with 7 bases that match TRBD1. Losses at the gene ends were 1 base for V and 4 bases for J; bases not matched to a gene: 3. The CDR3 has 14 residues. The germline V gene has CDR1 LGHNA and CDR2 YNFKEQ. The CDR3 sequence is CASSQGQGSTEAFF. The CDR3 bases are TGTGCCAGCAGCCAAGGACAGGGTAGCACTGAAGCTTTCTTT.

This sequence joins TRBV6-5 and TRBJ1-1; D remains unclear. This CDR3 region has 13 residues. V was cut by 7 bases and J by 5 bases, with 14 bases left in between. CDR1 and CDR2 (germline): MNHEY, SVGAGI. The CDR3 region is CASTGGERTEAFF. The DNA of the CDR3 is TGTGCCAGCACGGGCGGGGAGAGAACTGAAGCTTTCTTT.

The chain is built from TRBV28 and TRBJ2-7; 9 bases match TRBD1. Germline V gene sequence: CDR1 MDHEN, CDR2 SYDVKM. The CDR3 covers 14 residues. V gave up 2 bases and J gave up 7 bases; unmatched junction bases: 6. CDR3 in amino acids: CASSLGDRAKEQYF. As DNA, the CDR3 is TGTGCCAGCAGTTTAGGGGACAGGGCTAAAGAGCAGTACTTC.